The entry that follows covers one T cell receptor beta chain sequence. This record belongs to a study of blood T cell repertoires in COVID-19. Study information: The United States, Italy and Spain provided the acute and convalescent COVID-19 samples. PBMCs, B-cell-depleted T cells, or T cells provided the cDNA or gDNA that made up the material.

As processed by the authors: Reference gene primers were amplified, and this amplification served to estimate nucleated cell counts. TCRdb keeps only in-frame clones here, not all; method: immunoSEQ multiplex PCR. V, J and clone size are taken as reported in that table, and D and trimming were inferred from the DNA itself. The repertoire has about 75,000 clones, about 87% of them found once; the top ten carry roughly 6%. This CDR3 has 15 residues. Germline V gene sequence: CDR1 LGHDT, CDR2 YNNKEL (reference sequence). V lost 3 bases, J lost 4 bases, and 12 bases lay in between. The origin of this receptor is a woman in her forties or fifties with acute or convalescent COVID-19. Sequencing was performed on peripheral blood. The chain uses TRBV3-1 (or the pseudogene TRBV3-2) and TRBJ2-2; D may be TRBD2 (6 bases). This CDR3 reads CASSQAGTPTGELFF. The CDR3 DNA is TGTGCCAGCAGCCAGGCCGGGACTCCCACCGGGGAGCTGTTTTTT.